These 16 T cell receptor beta chains came from one sample sequenced in a study of blood T cell repertoires in COVID-19. Here immunoSEQ multiplex PCR was the method, and the copy in TCRdb shows in-frame clones only, minus some. Counted here are 250,000 or so clones, around 86% occurring once; the ten biggest clones make up about 10%. Sequencing used peripheral blood. The receptors were sampled from a man aged 35 to 55 with active or convalescent COVID-19.

This clone showed up just a few times. The rearrangement joins TRBV3-1 (or the pseudogene TRBV3-2) to TRBJ1-5; 9 bases are a match to TRBD1. The CDR3 consists of 19 residues. From germline, CDR1 is LGHDT and CDR2 YNNKEL (reference sequence). The trim removed 0 bases at V and 6 bases at J, leaving 15 bases unmatched. CDR3 sequence: CASSQDLLTGQGRSQPQHF. CDR3 sequence (DNA): TGTGCCAGCAGCCAAGATTTATTGACGGGACAGGGAAGGAGTCAGCCCCAGCATTTT.

This chain uses TRBV6-5 with TRBJ2-7; D not resolved. The CDR3 loop spans 14 amino acids. V was trimmed by 2 bases and J by 5 bases, leaving 13 bases between them. CDR1 MNHEY and CDR2 SVGAGI come from the germline V gene. Here the CDR3 reads CASSYTPPYDEQYF. Here the CDR3 DNA reads TGTGCCAGCAGTTACACTCCGCCTTACGACGAGCAGTACTTC.

This clone was seen a handful of times. The rearrangement joins TRBV5-1 to TRBJ2-3, with 11 nucleotides matching TRBD1. The trim removed 4 bases at V and 5 bases at J, leaving 6 bases unmatched. Germline CDR1 is SGHRS and CDR2 is YFSETQ. This CDR3 comprises 15 residues. The chain's CDR3 is CASSIGQGALDTQYF. CDR3 bases: TGCGCCAGCAGCATTGGACAGGGGGCTTTAGATACGCAGTATTTT.

V and J are TRBV28 and TRBJ2-7; D perhaps matches TRBD1 (6 bases). The CDR3 is made up of 15 amino acids. CDR1 is MDHEN and CDR2 is SYDVKM in the germline V gene. Between the trimmed V and J ends, which lost 5 bases and 2 bases, there was a span of 16 bases. In nucleotides, the CDR3 is TGTGCCAGCAGTCCCAGGGCAGGGGCCCCCTACGAGCAGTACTTC. Translating it yields CASSPRAGAPYEQYF.

The gene calls are TRBV4-2 and TRBJ2-7; TRBD1 agrees at 8 bases. V lost 1 base to trimming and J lost 3 bases; unmatched junction nucleotides: 5. Germline CDR1 reads LGHNA; CDR2 reads YNFKEQ. The CDR3 is 15 amino acids. CDR3 sequence: CASSQVPGQGYEQYF. CDR3 nucleotide sequence: TGTGCCAGCAGCCAAGTGCCCGGACAGGGCTACGAGCAGTACTTC.

The chain uses TRBV9 and TRBJ2-1; possible D gene TRBD1, 7 bases. Germline CDR1 is SGDLS and CDR2 is YYNGEE. V was shortened by 3 bases and J by 0 bases, with 25 bases between the two germline ends. The CDR3 sequence is 20 residues long. DNA of the CDR3: TGTGCCAGCAGCGCGGAGGGGGCCAGGGGTCACAGGGGCTCCTACAATGAGCAGTTCTTC. Encoded protein: CASSAEGARGHRGSYNEQFF. Complete variable domain (other parts from reference TRBV9 and TRBJ2-1): DSGVTQTPKHLITATGQRVTLRCSPRSGDLSVYWYQQSLDQGLQFLIQYYNGEERAKGNILERFSAQQFPDLHSELNLSSLELGDSALYFCASSAEGARGHRGSYNEQFFGPGTRLTVL.

The DNA for the CDR3 is TGTGCCAGCAGCTTAATAAGAGGCGGGAGGGCCGGGGAGCTGTTTTTT. The encoded protein is CASSLIRGGRAGELFF. The chain carries TRBV7-3 and TRBJ2-2; 9 positions agree with TRBD2. V lost 1 base to trimming and J lost 6 bases; unmatched junction nucleotides: 6. This CDR3 has 16 residues. Germline CDR1 is SGHTA and CDR2 is FQGTGA.

This chain connects TRBV13 to TRBJ1-1; a weak D match, TRBD1 (5 bases). Germline V CDR1 and CDR2: PRHDT, FYEKMQ (reference sequence). There are 14 residues in the CDR3. V was trimmed by 4 bases and J by 2 bases, leaving 11 bases between them. As DNA, the CDR3 is TGTGCCAGCAGCTCACGGGGGGGAAACACTGAAGCTTTCTTT. It codes for CASSSRGGNTEAFF.

CDR3 in DNA: TGTGCCAGCAGCGACAGGAGTAACTATGGCTACACCTTC. Its translation: CASSDRSNYGYTF. The rearrangement links TRBV5-5 to TRBJ1-2; tentatively, D is TRBD1 (6 bases). V was shortened by 4 bases and J by 1 base, with 8 bases between the two germline ends. The CDR3 has 13 amino acids. Germline loops: CDR1 SGHKS, CDR2 YYEKEE (reference sequence). The complete variable domain, with remaining parts taken from reference TRBV5-5 and TRBJ1-2, reads DAGVTQSPTHLIKTRGQQVTLRCSPISGHKSVSWYQQVLGQGPQFIFQYYEKEERGRGNFPDRFSARQFPNYSSELNVNALLLGDSALYLCASSDRSNYGYTFGSGTRLTVV.

CDR3 bases: TGTGCCAGCAATATGAGCGGGGGGGTTGAGACCCAGTACTTC. Encoded protein: CASNMSGGVETQYF. The rearrangement joins TRBV27 to TRBJ2-5; TRBD2 aligns across 10 bases. After removal of 7 bases from V and 5 bases from J, the junction contained 7 bases not matched to a gene. Per the germline V gene, CDR1 is MNHEY and CDR2 is SMNVEV (reference sequence). The CDR3 is 14 amino acids.

The chain employs TRBV7-2 and TRBJ2-1; D is undetermined. The CDR3 has 15 residues. V shed 8 bases and J shed 2 bases, with 16 bases lying between them. The germline V gene has CDR1 SGHTA and CDR2 FQGNSA. The CDR3 DNA reads as TGTGCCAGCGTGCTCTGGCGGAATGCCTACAATGAGCAGTTCTTC. Protein sequence: CASVLWRNAYNEQFF.

V gene TRBV3-1 (or the pseudogene TRBV3-2) combines with J gene TRBJ1-4, with a tentative D call TRBD1 (5 bases). The CDR3 has 14 residues. V lost 4 bases, J lost 3 bases, and 9 bases lay in between. Germline CDR1 and CDR2: LGHDT and YNNKEL (reference sequence). The DNA of the CDR3 is TGTGCCAGCAGCCGGGTAGGGGCTAATGAAAAACTGTTTTTT. Its protein is CASSRVGANEKLFF.

This clone appeared a few times. A much larger clone lies one base from this, so it may be a read error. Other DNA sequences in the same sample also yield this CDR3. The chain employs TRBV7-9 and TRBJ1-3; 8 bases align to TRBD1. The V segment lost 2 bases and the J segment 4 bases; nucleotides outside the gene matches: 4. Germline assignment: CDR1 SEHNR and CDR2 FQNEAQ (reference sequence). The CDR3 covers 15 residues. In DNA form, the CDR3 reads TGTGCCAGCAGCTTATCGACAGGGGTCGGAAACACCATATATTTT. Translation gives CASSLSTGVGNTIYF.

The chain couples TRBV21-1 to TRBJ2-7; TRBD1, the table's D call, was not compared with the DNA. TRBV21-1 is a documented pseudogene. The CDR3 loop spans 14 amino acids. The CDR3 DNA sequence: TGTGCCAGCAGCGCCCGGGACAGGCTCTACGAGCAGTACTTC. Translating it yields CASSARDRLYEQYF.

V usage is TRBV28 and J usage is TRBJ1-2, with TRBD1 matching 10 bases. V trimming: 6 bases; J trimming: 4 bases; junction bases outside the gene matches: 5. The CDR3 is 14 residues long. The germline gives CDR1 MDHEN, CDR2 SYDVKM. CDR3 protein: CASSSGQGTYGYTF. The CDR3 bases are TGTGCCAGCAGCTCGGGACAGGGGACCTATGGCTACACCTTC.

The V and J genes are TRBV6-5 and TRBJ1-2; no reliable D call. V was pared by 6 bases and J by 7 bases, with 18 bases between. Germline V gene data show CDR1 as MNHEY and CDR2 as SVGAGI. The CDR3 has 14 amino acids. The CDR3 loop is CASSAGGGVGGYTF. The CDR3 DNA sequence: TGTGCCAGCAGCGCAGGCGGCGGGGTGGGTGGCTACACCTTC.